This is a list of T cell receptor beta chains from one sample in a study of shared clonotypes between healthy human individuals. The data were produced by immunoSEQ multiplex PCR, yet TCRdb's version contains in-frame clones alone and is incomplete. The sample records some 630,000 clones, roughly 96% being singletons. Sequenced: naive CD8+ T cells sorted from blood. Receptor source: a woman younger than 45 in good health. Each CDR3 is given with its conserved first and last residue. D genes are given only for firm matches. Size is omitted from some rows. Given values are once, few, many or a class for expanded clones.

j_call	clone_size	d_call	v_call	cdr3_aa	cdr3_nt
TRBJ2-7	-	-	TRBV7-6	CASSPAEGRLYEQYF	TGTGCCAGCAGCCCAGCGGAGGGGAGGTTGTACGAGCAGTACTTC
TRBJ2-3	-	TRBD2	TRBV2	CASQGRGGHTDTQYF	TGTGCCAGCCAAGGAAGGGGAGGGCACACAGATACGCAGTATTTT
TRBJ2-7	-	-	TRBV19	CASSIFGSTYEQYF	TGTGCCAGTAGTATCTTTGGCAGCACCTACGAGCAGTACTTC
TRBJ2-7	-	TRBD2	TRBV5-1	CASSLGLAGNYEQYF	TGCGCCAGCAGCTTGGGTCTAGCGGGCAACTACGAGCAGTACTTC
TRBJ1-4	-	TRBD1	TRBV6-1	CASSESWATGSREKLFF	TGTGCCAGCAGTGAATCGTGGGCGACAGGGAGTAGAGAAAAACTGTTTTTT
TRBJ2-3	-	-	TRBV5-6	CASSFGGGDTQYF	TGTGCCAGCAGCTTCGGGGGAGGAGATACGCAGTATTTT
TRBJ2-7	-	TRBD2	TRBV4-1	CASSQDSGKYEQYF	TGCGCCAGCAGCCAAGATAGCGGGAAATACGAGCAGTACTTC
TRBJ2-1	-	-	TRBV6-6	CASKLGRTTYYNEQFF	TGTGCCAGCAAATTGGGGCGGACGACATACTACAATGAGCAGTTCTTC
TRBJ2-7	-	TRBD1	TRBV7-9	CASSPRTGPGAYEQYF	TGTGCCAGCAGCCCTAGGACAGGGCCCGGGGCCTACGAGCAGTACTTC
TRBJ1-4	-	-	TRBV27	CASRVRGYEKLFF	TGTGCCAGCCGGGTCAGGGGTTATGAAAAACTGTTTTTT
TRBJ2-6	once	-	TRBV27	CASSSGAGSGANVLTF	TGTGCCAGCAGTTCGGGTGCCGGTTCTGGGGCCAACGTCCTGACTTTC
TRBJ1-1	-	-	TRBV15	CATNPMIGENTEAFF	TGTGCCACCAACCCAATGATAGGGGAGAACACTGAAGCTTTCTTT
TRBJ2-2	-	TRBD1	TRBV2	CASSQPPGQTTGELFF	TGTGCCAGCAGTCAGCCCCCGGGACAGACCACCGGGGAGCTGTTTTTT
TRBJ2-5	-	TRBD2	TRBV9	CASSVGEGLRGGYQETQYF	TGTGCCAGCAGCGTAGGAGAGGGCCTGAGGGGAGGGTACCAAGAGACCCAGTACTTC
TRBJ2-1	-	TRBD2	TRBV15	CATSRDMREGGDEQFF	TGTGCCACCAGCAGAGATATGCGGGAGGGAGGGGATGAGCAGTTCTTC
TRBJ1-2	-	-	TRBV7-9	CASSLINYGYTF	TGTGCCAGCAGCTTGATAAACTATGGCTACACCTTC
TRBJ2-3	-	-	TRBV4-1	CASSHGDSTDTQYF	TGCGCCAGCAGCCACGGGGACTCCACAGATACGCAGTATTTT
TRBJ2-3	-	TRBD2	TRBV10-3	CAISESGTSGYTQYF	TGTGCCATCAGTGAGTCCGGGACTAGCGGCTATACGCAGTATTTT
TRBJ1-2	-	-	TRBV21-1	CASSRPCPSQELHGYTF	TGTGCCAGCAGCAGACCGTGCCCCAGCCAGGAACTACATGGCTACACCTTC
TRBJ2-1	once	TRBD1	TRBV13	CASSPGQGTGHNEQFF	TGTGCCAGCAGCCCGGGACAGGGTACAGGGCACAATGAGCAGTTCTTC
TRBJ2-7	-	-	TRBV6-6	CASSYLAAETLGEQYF	TGTGCCAGCAGTTACCTCGCCGCAGAAACCCTGGGCGAGCAGTACTTC
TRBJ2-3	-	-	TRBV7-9	CASNPLLGRPPDTQYF	TGTGCCAGCAACCCCTTACTAGGACGGCCGCCGGATACGCAGTATTTT
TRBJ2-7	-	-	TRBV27	CASSFRGEQYF	TGTGCCAGCAGTTTTCGGGGCGAGCAGTACTTC
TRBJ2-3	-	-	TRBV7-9	CASSSRTANPLRPDTQYF	TGTGCCAGCAGCTCACGGACTGCAAATCCGCTCAGGCCAGATACGCAGTATTTT
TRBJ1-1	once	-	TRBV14	CASSPISGENTEAFF	TGTGCCAGCAGTCCGATTTCGGGGGAGAACACTGAAGCTTTCTTT
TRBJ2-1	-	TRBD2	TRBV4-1	CASSPRLADDNEQFF	TGCGCCAGCAGCCCGAGGCTAGCGGATGACAATGAGCAGTTCTTC
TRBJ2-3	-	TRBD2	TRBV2	CASSPGTSGRDTQYF	TGTGCCAGCAGCCCCGGGACTAGCGGGAGAGATACGCAGTATTTT
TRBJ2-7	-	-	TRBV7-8	CASSLVGYFSEQYF	TGTGCCAGCAGCTTAGTAGGCTACTTCTCCGAGCAGTACTTC
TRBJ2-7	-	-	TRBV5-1	CASSSGSTYEQYF	TGCGCCAGCAGTTCCGGGAGCACCTACGAGCAGTACTTC
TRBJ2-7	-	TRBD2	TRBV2	CASSESGGAYEQYF	TGTGCCAGCAGTGAAAGCGGGGGGGCCTACGAGCAGTACTTC
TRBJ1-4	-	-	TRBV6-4	CASSGNSVFF	TGTGCCAGCAGTGGGAATTCGGTGTTTTTT
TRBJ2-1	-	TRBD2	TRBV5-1	CASSLVAGGHEQFF	TGCGCCAGCAGCTTGGTAGCGGGGGGCCATGAGCAGTTCTTC